The source of this T cell receptor (beta chain) is a study of identical twins. Regarding the study as a whole: With beta out-of-frame sequences, excess sharing by twins was weaker.

This clonotype has just a few counts. Its antigen is not known. Germline lookup yields CDR1 LGHNA and CDR2 YNFKEQ. This CDR3 is built from 18 residues. Losses at the gene ends were 1 base for V and 0 bases for J; bases not matched to a gene: 4. TCRdb called the 5' RACE reads again in MiXCR, with one record for every CDR3 protein. The sample includes 1.5 million to 2 million distinct CDR3 sequences, less than 40% seen only once; the top ten take about 0.27%. The chain carries TRBV4-2 and TRBJ2-1; 12 bases agree with TRBD2. The TCR comes from a newborn girl in good health. Sequenced material: cord blood. The CDR3 region is CASSQGLAGESSYNEQFF. The CDR3 coding sequence is TGTGCCAGCAGCCAAGGACTAGCGGGAGAGAGCTCCTACAATGAGCAGTTCTTC.